The T cell receptor beta chain under discussion was sequenced for a study of blood T cells in healthy people across ages. Study information: Through template switching, about one barcoded beta molecule was captured per two T cells, as measured in model experiments.

The sample, around 10 milliliters of peripheral blood, was drawn from each donor. Trimming took off 1 base at V and 4 bases at J, with 17 bases between the two ends. Germline-derived CDR1 and CDR2 are SGHTA and FQGNSA. The CDR3 length is 17 residues. The authors ran a second PCR of about 7 to 12 cycles using a sample-barcoded 5' primer and a J-beta primer mix. The template-switch adaptor was a 5' adaptor with 12 random nucleotides. It tagged each cDNA molecule. MiXCR was run by TCRdb on the 5' RACE reads, yielding one entry per CDR3 protein. This sample has some 920,000 distinct CDR3 sequences, with just over 50% found just once.

Sequencing was carried out using blood. The receptor was isolated from a woman in her sixties in good health. The chain joins TRBV7-2 to TRBJ2-1, with D maybe TRBD1 (5 bases). The CDR3 nucleotides are TGTGCCAGCAGCTTAGGGTTCGACAGTTTCCCATACAATGAGCAGTTCTTC. This translates into CASSLGFDSFPYNEQFF.